This TCR beta chain was captured by sequencing in a study of blood T cells in healthy people across ages. V lost 4 bases, J lost 2 bases, and 9 bases lay in between. The germline gives CDR1 MGHRA, CDR2 YSYEKL. The CDR3 is 14 residues long. Primers used in a second PCR of roughly 6 to 11 cycles were a sample-barcoded 5' primer and a J-beta primer mix. Via MiXCR, TCRdb re-called the 5' RACE reads, giving one row per CDR3 protein. The table shows some 930,000 distinct CDR3 sequences, with just under 30% occurring only once. These records were also assigned to another study, of T cells of mothers and their children.

Material for sequencing was blood. The V gene is TRBV4-1, the J gene TRBJ2-1, with D hard to call. The clonotype was recovered from a middle-aged woman in good health. The CDR3 loop reads CASSPNPTYNEQFF. The CDR3 nucleotides read TGCGCCAGCAGCCCGAACCCCACCTACAATGAGCAGTTCTTC.